This TCR beta chain was sequenced for a study of shared clonotypes between healthy human individuals. Across the study: Participating donors consisted of a couple of women and a few men aged 18 to 49. Study conclusions and caveats: Clonotypes not shared had lower generation probabilities than those common to all four donors. Clonotype sharing among the donors was expected to vary with sequencing depth.

As regards this clone: Its specificity is unknown. At one boundary the junction diverges from the germline segment, which might be a read error. Other DNA variants within this sample encode the same CDR3.

It was across several immunoSEQ plates that each subset's genomic DNA was evenly split. TCRdb's copy holds only in-frame clones and misses some; the assay was immunoSEQ multiplex PCR. The sample includes over a million clones, more than 75% seen only once; the top ten take roughly 0.57%. CDR1 and CDR2 (germline): SGHRS, YFSETQ. The CDR3 totals 15 residues. The specimen sequenced was memory CD4+ T cells from PBMCs. Subset denoted: CD45RA-negative fraction. The rearrangement uses TRBV5-1 and TRBJ2-7; D might be TRBD2 (6 bases). The TCR originated in a man aged 18-30 years in good health. Some clones in this sample may be carry-over from other donors' samples. The CDR3 sequence: CASSLFAGSSYEQYF. Here the CDR3 DNA reads TGCGCCAGTAGCTTGTTTGCGGGATCTAGCTACGAGCAGTACTTC.